These 11 T cell receptor beta chains were sequenced from one sample in a study of T cells in localized non-small cell lung cancer. Produced via immunoSEQ multiplex PCR; TCRdb's table is partial and in-frame only. There are 30,000 to 35,000 clones in the sample; about nine tenths occur only once, and 4.2% lies in the top ten. This specimen consisted of peripheral blood, obtained before any cancer treatment. The source is a woman aged 35-70 years with stage I lung adenocarcinoma.

The J gene is TRBJ2-5, the V gene TRBV25-1; D may match TRBD1 or TRBD2 (5 bases each). The V gene lost 4 bases and the J gene lost 5 bases, with 17 bases spanning the gap. CDR3 length equals 15 residues. Germline CDR1 MGHDK, CDR2 SYGVNS. The CDR3 sequence is CASSGQLGTFETQYF. Written as DNA, the CDR3 is TGTGCCAGCAGTGGTCAACTAGGGACGTTTGAGACCCAGTACTTC.

The rearrangement joins TRBV5-4 to TRBJ1-6, with D uncertain. CDR1 is SGHNT and CDR2 is YYREEE in the germline V gene (reference sequence). This CDR3 has 16 amino acids. The V and J ends lost 1 base and 9 bases respectively, with 17 bases between them. CDR3 nucleotides: TGTGCCAGCAGCTTGAAGGGTCAGAGACGAGTTTCACCCCTCCACTTT. Its translation is CASSLKGQRRVSPLHF.

This clone came up once. V usage is TRBV4-1 and J usage is TRBJ2-3; D is unclear. Deletions cut 2 bases from V and 9 bases from J, with 12 bases between. Germline CDR1 reads MGHRA; CDR2 reads YSYEKL. CDR3 length: 13 residues. The CDR3: CASSQPYLGTQYF. The CDR3 region has the DNA TGCGCCAGCAGCCAACCGTATCTGGGGACGCAGTATTTT.

J is TRBJ1-3 and V is TRBV7-2, with D unclear. The germline CDR1 and CDR2 sequences are SGHTA and FQGNSA. V shed 1 base and J shed 4 bases, with 5 bases lying between them. The CDR3 totals 13 residues. The CDR3 DNA sequence: TGTGCCAGCAGCTTAGATCACGGAAACACCATATATTTT. It is translated as CASSLDHGNTIYF. Together with reference TRBV7-2 and TRBJ1-3, the CDR3 gives the full variable domain: GAGVSQSPSNKVTEKGKDVELRCDPISGHTALYWYRQSLGQGLEFLIYFQGNSAPDKSGLPSDRFSAERTGGSVSTLTIQRTQQEDSAVYLCASSLDHGNTIYFGEGSWLTVV.

A single count supports this clone. The V gene is TRBV7-3, the J gene TRBJ2-2; D is perhaps TRBD2 (5 bases). CDR1 and CDR2 from the germline V gene are SGHTA and FQGTGA. The germline V and J ends were trimmed by 1 base and 5 bases, with 8 bases remaining between them. The CDR3 has 14 residues. The CDR3 loop is CASSLMSGTGELFF. The CDR3 nucleotides are TGTGCCAGCAGCTTAATGAGCGGAACCGGGGAGCTGTTTTTT. The full variable domain, completed using reference TRBV7-3 and TRBJ2-2, is GAGVSQTPSNKVTEKGKYVELRCDPISGHTALYWYRQSLGQGPEFLIYFQGTGAADDSGLPNDRFFAVRPEGSVSTLKIQRTERGDSAVYLCASSLMSGTGELFFGEGSRLTVL.

V is TRBV5-4 and J is TRBJ1-5; the match to TRBD1 covers 10 bases. The V and J ends lost 4 bases and 6 bases, in that order; junction bases with no gene match: 7. Germline V gives CDR1 SGHNT, CDR2 YYREEE (reference sequence). The CDR3 runs 15 residues. The CDR3 DNA reads as TGTGCCAGCAGCCGCGACAGGGGGCACGGTCAGCCCCAGCATTTT. It encodes CASSRDRGHGQPQHF.

Written as DNA, the CDR3 is TGTGCCAGCAGTGTAGGACAGGCCTACAATGAGCAGTTCTTC. Protein product: CASSVGQAYNEQFF. The V call is TRBV6-1, the J call TRBJ2-1; 7 nucleotides line up with TRBD1. Germline V CDR1 and CDR2: MNHNS, SASEGT. The CDR3 spans 14 residues. J was trimmed by 2 bases and V by 4 bases; bases with no gene match: 2.

The CDR3 loop is CASSEHGTSNEQFF. CDR3 nucleotides: TGTGCCAGCAGCGAACATGGGACTTCCAATGAGCAGTTCTTC. The chain carries TRBV7-3 and TRBJ2-1, with D perhaps matching TRBD2 (6 bases). The CDR3 runs to 14 residues. The V end lost 5 bases, the J end lost 6 bases, and 14 bases lay between the germline ends. Germline values: CDR1 SGHTA, CDR2 FQGTGA.

Details on this clone: Compared with germline, one end of the junction differs, possibly owing to a read error. The chain recombines TRBV9 with TRBJ2-7; 10 nucleotides align to TRBD2. In germline, CDR1 is SGDLS, CDR2 YYNGEE. The CDR3 runs 15 residues. Here the CDR3 reads CASSVGASGGYEQHF. In nucleotides, the CDR3 is TGTGCCAGCAGCGTAGGGGCTAGCGGGGGTTACGAGCAGCACTTC.

The chain joins TRBV9 to TRBJ2-1; TRBD2 matches at 15 bases. The germline V gene has CDR1 SGDLS and CDR2 YYNGEE. J lost 9 bases, V lost 3 bases, and 4 bases had no gene match. The CDR3 covers 15 residues. CDR3 loop: CASSGTSGGAGEQFF. Written as DNA, the CDR3 is TGTGCCAGCAGCGGGACTAGCGGGGGGGCCGGTGAGCAGTTCTTC. Full variable domain (outside the CDR3, taken from reference TRBV9 and TRBJ2-1): DSGVTQTPKHLITATGQRVTLRCSPRSGDLSVYWYQQSLDQGLQFLIQYYNGEERAKGNILERFSAQQFPDLHSELNLSSLELGDSALYFCASSGTSGGAGEQFFGPGTRLTVL.

The chain is built from TRBV10-2 and TRBJ1-2; a possible D gene is TRBD1 (5 bases). The V gene's germline CDR1 is WSHSY and CDR2 SAAADI. There are 14 residues in the CDR3. Between the trimmed V and J ends, which lost 6 bases and 5 bases, there was a span of 16 bases. The CDR3 reads CASREAGSLYGYTF. CDR3 sequence (DNA): TGCGCCAGCAGGGAAGCAGGGTCTTTGTATGGCTACACCTTC.